Shown below are 12 T cell receptor beta chains from a single sample sequenced in a study of lymphopenia after photon versus proton radiotherapy. Profiled with immunoSEQ multiplex PCR; TCRdb holds only in-frame clones, not every one. The data show about 16,000 clones, 85% to 90% seen once. The sequencing used peripheral blood, collected from a patient treated with proton-based radiotherapy. These receptor sequences come from an older man with pancreatic cancer.

This chain joins TRBV11-2 and TRBJ2-4; 10 bases agree with TRBD1. In germline, CDR1 is SGHAT, CDR2 FQNNGV. The ends lost 0 bases at V and 8 bases at J; junction bases unmatched: 10. The CDR3 length is 17 residues. The CDR3 is CASSLEVDRGRRDIQYF. In nucleotides, the CDR3 is TGTGCCAGCAGCTTAGAGGTAGACAGGGGGCGTAGGGACATTCAGTACTTC.

The V call is TRBV30, the J call TRBJ1-2; D is possibly TRBD1 (5 bases). Deletions cut 4 bases from V and 6 bases from J, with 12 bases between. There are 12 residues in the CDR3. The germline V gene encodes CDR1 GTSNPN and CDR2 SVGIG (reference sequence). CDR3 region: CAWNLQGNGYTF. CDR3 nucleotide sequence: TGTGCCTGGAACTTGCAGGGAAATGGCTACACCTTC.

The rearrangement links TRBV7-2 to TRBJ1-3; 8 bases line up with TRBD1. J lost 4 bases, V lost 5 bases, and 7 bases had no gene match. Germline CDR1 reads SGHTA; CDR2 reads FQGNSA. CDR3 size: 15 residues. This chain's CDR3 is CASSRDDRGGNTIYF. CDR3 nucleotide sequence: TGTGCCAGCAGCAGGGACGACAGGGGAGGAAACACCATATATTTT.

The rearrangement links TRBV30 to TRBJ2-7; 7 bases map to TRBD1. The trim removed 6 bases at V and 8 bases at J, leaving 7 bases unmatched. Germline values: CDR1 GTSNPN, CDR2 SVGIG (reference sequence). The CDR3 contains 11 residues. In DNA form, the CDR3 reads TGTGCCTGCAAAACAGGGGAAAAGCAGTACTTC. As protein: CACKTGEKQYF.

The chain is built from TRBV5-4 and TRBJ2-1, with 16 positions matching TRBD2. The CDR3 is 16 residues long. V trimming: 4 bases; J trimming: 7 bases; junction bases outside the gene matches: 5. Germline V lookup: CDR1 SGHNT, CDR2 YYREEE (reference sequence). The CDR3 protein is CASSLGTSGRGNEQFF. The CDR3 DNA is TGTGCCAGCAGCCTCGGGACTAGCGGGAGGGGAAATGAGCAGTTCTTC.

The chain couples TRBV9 to TRBJ1-3; D gene uncertain. Germline V gives CDR1 SGDLS, CDR2 YYNGEE. CDR3 length: 15 amino acids. The V and J ends lost 0 bases and 0 bases respectively, with 7 bases between them. DNA of the CDR3: TGTGCCAGCAGCGTAGAACCGAGCTCTGGAAACACCATATATTTT. Its translation is CASSVEPSSGNTIYF.

The rearrangement joins TRBV27 to TRBJ2-5; 13 bases agree with TRBD2. The CDR3 runs 15 residues. V trimming: 5 bases; J trimming: 5 bases; junction bases outside the gene matches: 5. The V gene's germline CDR1 is MNHEY and CDR2 SMNVEV (reference sequence). CDR3 protein: CASSAGLAGWETQYF. Here the CDR3 DNA reads TGTGCCAGCAGTGCGGGACTAGCGGGATGGGAGACCCAGTACTTC.

This clone was seen more than once but under ten times. The CDR3 is CASSYSRQAYEQYF. The CDR3 DNA reads as TGTGCCAGCAGTTACTCGAGACAGGCCTACGAGCAGTACTTC. The rearrangement uses TRBV6-6 and TRBJ2-7, with D maybe TRBD1 (6 bases). The CDR3 totals 14 residues. The germline gives CDR1 MNHNY, CDR2 SVGAGI (reference sequence). With 0 bases removed from V and 2 bases from J, the gap between germline ends came to 8 bases.

V usage is TRBV2 and J usage is TRBJ1-2; 11 bases line up with TRBD1. This CDR3 region has 15 residues. J lost 6 bases, V lost 5 bases, and 8 bases had no gene match. Germline V gives CDR1 SNHLY, CDR2 FYNNEI. The CDR3 here is CASSLDRGRANGYTF. The CDR3 nucleotides read TGTGCCAGCAGTTTGGACAGGGGGCGAGCTAATGGCTACACCTTC.

This chain joins TRBV9 and TRBJ1-1; D perhaps matches TRBD1 (5 bases). This CDR3 spans 14 amino acids. Trimming pared 3 bases from V and 0 bases from J, leaving 9 bases between. Germline V gene lookup returns CDR1 SGDLS and CDR2 YYNGEE. DNA of the CDR3: TGTGCCAGCAGCGAACTGGGGCTGAACACTGAAGCTTTCTTT. Translating it yields CASSELGLNTEAFF.

Here the CDR3 DNA reads TGTGCCAGCAGTCAGGACGGAAGATATTCACCCCTCCACTTT. It codes for CASSQDGRYSPLHF. The chain recombines TRBV2 with TRBJ1-6; D ambiguous. The CDR3 has 14 residues. With 5 bases removed from V and 8 bases from J, the gap between germline ends came to 13 bases. Per germline, CDR1 SNHLY and CDR2 FYNNEI.

The genes are TRBV4-1 and TRBJ1-2, with 12 bases that match TRBD1. The ends lost 1 base at V and 7 bases at J; junction bases unmatched: 7. CDR3 length: 16 amino acids. Looked up from germline, CDR1 is MGHRA and CDR2 is YSYEKL. The CDR3 sequence is CASSQGGQGAMAGYTF. The CDR3 DNA is TGCGCCAGCAGCCAAGGGGGACAGGGGGCGATGGCTGGCTACACCTTC.